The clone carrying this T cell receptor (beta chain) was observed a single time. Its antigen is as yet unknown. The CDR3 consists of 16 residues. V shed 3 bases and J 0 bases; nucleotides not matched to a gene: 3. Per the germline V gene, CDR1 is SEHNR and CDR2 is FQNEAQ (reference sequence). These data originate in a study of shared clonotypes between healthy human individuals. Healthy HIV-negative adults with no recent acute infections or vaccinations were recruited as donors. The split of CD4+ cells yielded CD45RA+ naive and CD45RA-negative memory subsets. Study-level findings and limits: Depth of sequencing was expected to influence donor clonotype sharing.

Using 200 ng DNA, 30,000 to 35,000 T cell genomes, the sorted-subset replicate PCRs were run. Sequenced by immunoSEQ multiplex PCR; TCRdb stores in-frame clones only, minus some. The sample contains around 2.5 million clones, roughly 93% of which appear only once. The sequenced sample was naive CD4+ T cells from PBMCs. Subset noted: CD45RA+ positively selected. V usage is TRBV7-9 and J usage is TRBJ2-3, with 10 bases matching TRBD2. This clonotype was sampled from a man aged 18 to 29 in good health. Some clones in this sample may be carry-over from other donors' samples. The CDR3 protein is CASSFWTSGSTDTQYF. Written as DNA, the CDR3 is TGTGCCAGCAGCTTCTGGACTAGCGGTAGCACAGATACGCAGTATTTT.